This T cell receptor beta chain was sequenced for a study of blood T cell repertoires in COVID-19. Repertoires were generated with immunoSEQ multiplex PCR, while TCRdb's copy carries only in-frame clones and drops some. The sample has approximately 260,000 clones, around 89% seen once. Between the trimmed V and J ends, which lost 5 bases and 3 bases, there was a span of 4 bases. CDR3 length equals 11 residues. The V gene is TRBV12-3 or TRBV12-4, the J gene TRBJ1-1; D is uncertain. This clonotype originated in a woman in her forties with acute or convalescent COVID-19. Material: peripheral blood. CDR3 region: CASSAYTEAFF. The CDR3 DNA reads TGTGCCAGCAGTGCGTACACTGAAGCTTTCTTT.